Presented here are 6 T cell receptor beta chains from one specimen sequenced in a study of T cells in women clearing cervical HPV infection (dated by TCRdb to about 2018). To prepare the library, the immunoSEQ multiplex PCR assay was applied. The table was pulled from immuneACCESS by TCRdb, which kept in-frame rearrangements only. Such tables lose some clones; where checked, under half of the loss comes from unresolved V genes, and the rest has no known cause. This specimen's table enumerates some 10,000 clones. Roughly 8.7% of the sample is taken by the ten largest. Sequences were obtained from blood buffy coat. Receptors were obtained from a woman aged 18 to 75 with a cervical HPV16 infection that either progressed to CIN3+ or cleared (not recorded which).

The CDR3 bases that were read are TGCGCCAGCAGCCCTCGGACAGGCTTCATGAACACTGAA. It is translated as CASSPRTGFMNTE. The CDR3, in full, reads CASSPRTGFMNTEAFF. This chain uses TRBV4-1 with TRBJ1-1, with TRBD1 identical over 7 bases. The CDR3 is cut off 3 residues early in the read; its end comes from the germline J gene. Germline trimming cut 4 bases from V and 0 bases from J; bases unmatched to any gene: 8. The germline gives CDR1 MGHRA, CDR2 YSYEKL. This CDR3 has 16 residues.

Considering frequency, this clone is medium-sized (0.01 to 0.1%). The read is 3 residues too short to cover the CDR3 end, so that end is filled in from the germline J gene. The J gene is TRBJ1-2, the V gene TRBV7-3, with D maybe TRBD1 (6 bases). The CDR3 has 13 residues. Germline CDR1 SGHTA, CDR2 FQGTGA. Incomplete CDR3 DNA: TGTGCCAGCAGCTTAAAGGCAGGGGTGGGC. It specifies CASSLKAGVG. In full, the CDR3 is CASSLKAGVGYTF.

With respect to this clone: Coverage ceases 3 residues before the CDR3 finishes, and the germline J gene fills in the end. This chain joins TRBV30 and TRBJ1-1; 10 bases match TRBD1. Germline CDR1 is GTSNPN and CDR2 is SVGIG (reference sequence). There are 19 residues in the CDR3. With V trimmed by 0 bases and J by 1 base, 14 bases remained unmatched. CDR3 DNA (partial): TGTGCCTGGAGTGTACTAGGGACAGGGGACGCAACAAAGAACACTGAA. Translating gives CAWSVLGTGDATKNTE. The full CDR3 sequence reads CAWSVLGTGDATKNTEAFF.

Regarding this clone: Sequencing ends 3 residues short of the CDR3 end; the germline J gene provides the rest. Distinct nucleotide sequences in the sample also encode this CDR3. The rearrangement joins TRBV2 to TRBJ1-3, with no clear D. The CDR3 contains 14 residues. Germline CDR1 SNHLY, CDR2 FYNNEI. V dropped 1 base and J dropped 4 bases, with 8 bases sitting between them. Here the CDR3 reads CASSEGTTGNTIYF. The sequenced part of the CDR3 DNA is TGTGCCAGCAGTGAAGGTACGACAGGAAACACC.

CDR3: CAISEFRDYYGYTF. CDR3 bases read: TGTGCCATCAGTGAGTTCAGGGATTACTATGGC. The chain is built from TRBV10-3 and TRBJ1-2; D may be TRBD1 (5 bases). The read ends 3 residues before the CDR3 terminus; that terminus is restored from the germline J gene. V lost 1 base and J 3 bases, leaving 9 bases between the germline ends. The CDR3 runs 14 residues. Germline CDR1 ENHRY, CDR2 SYGVKD.

On this clone: The read stops 3 residues short of the end of the CDR3; the missing end is completed from the germline J gene. The gene calls are TRBV20-1 and TRBJ2-1; maybe TRBD2 (5 bases). The germline V gene has CDR1 DFQATT and CDR2 SNEGSKA (reference sequence). The CDR3 loop spans 11 amino acids. V lost 4 bases and J 9 bases, leaving 10 bases between the germline ends. Here the CDR3 reads CSAMRAGEQFF. CDR3 DNA (partial): TGCAGTGCTATGAGGGCGGGTGAG.